A single sample gave rise to the 27 T cell receptor beta chains below, sequenced in a study of T cell repertoires in cytomegalovirus infection. What these receptors recognize is not known. TCRdb ran MiXCR on the reads and lists one entry per CDR3 protein. This repertoire shows under 500,000 distinct CDR3 sequences, about 39% found once; its top ten account for around 45%. This specimen was cultured PBMCs, taken from culture after CMV antigen stimulation. The receptors come from a human donor in good health (CMV status not recorded). Some clones in this sample may be carry-over from other donors' samples.

This clonotype turned up a few times. The V and J genes are TRBV4-3 and TRBJ1-6, with D unresolved. Germline loops: CDR1 LGHNA, CDR2 YSLEER. Trimming pared 3 bases from V and 7 bases from J, leaving 13 bases between. The CDR3 contains 15 residues. CDR3 nucleotides: TGCGCCAGCAGCCAGACGGATCGGAGGAATTCACCCCTCCACTTT. This gives the protein CASSQTDRRNSPLHF.

This clonotype has only a few counts. V and J are TRBV19 and TRBJ1-2, with TRBD1 as a possible D gene (6 bases). The CDR3 length is 14 residues. Trimming removed 5 bases at V and 6 bases at J, with 16 bases between. Germline CDR1 and CDR2: LNHDA and SQIVND (reference sequence). CDR3 protein: CASSRSWGLNGYTF. The CDR3 DNA sequence: TGTGCCAGTAGTCGGTCTTGGGGGCTCAATGGCTACACCTTC. The full variable domain, its missing parts supplied by reference TRBV19 and TRBJ1-2, is DGGITQSPKYLFRKEGQNVTLSCEQNLNHDAMYWYRQDPGQGLRLIYYSQIVNDFQKGDIAEGYSVSREKKESFPLTVTSAQKNPTAFYLCASSRSWGLNGYTFGSGTRLTVV.

The rearrangement uses TRBV7-8 and TRBJ1-2; D ambiguous. V was pared by 5 bases and J by 6 bases, with 16 bases between. The germline gives CDR1 SGHVS, CDR2 FQNEAQ. The CDR3 spans 14 residues. CDR3 loop: CASSPRVTRNGYTF. The CDR3 nucleotides are TGTGCCAGCAGCCCTAGAGTGACTAGGAATGGCTACACCTTC.

The V gene is TRBV6-6, the J gene TRBJ1-3; possible D gene TRBD1, 6 bases. Trimming removed 7 bases from V and 0 bases from J, with 19 bases in between. This CDR3 contains 17 residues. Germline V gene lookup returns CDR1 MNHNY and CDR2 SVGAGI (reference sequence). CDR3 in amino acids: CASTRGQGGFSGNTIYF. The DNA of the CDR3 is TGTGCCAGCACCCGGGGGCAGGGAGGTTTCTCTGGAAACACCATATATTTT.

This clonotype appeared many times. V gene TRBV11-3 combines with J gene TRBJ2-1, with TRBD2 matching 7 bases. This CDR3 region has 16 residues. Losses at the gene ends were 5 bases for V and 0 bases for J; bases not matched to a gene: 7. CDR1 and CDR2 (germline): SGHNT, YENEEA. The chain's CDR3 is CASSPRGDPSYNEQFF. The CDR3 DNA is TGTGCCAGCAGCCCTCGGGGGGACCCCTCCTACAATGAGCAGTTCTTC.

This chain links TRBV5-6 with TRBJ2-3; weak D call: TRBD2 (5 bases). The CDR3 consists of 13 residues. The germline CDR1 and CDR2 sequences are SGHDT and YYEEEE. The ends were cut back, 1 base at V and 5 bases at J, with 8 bases in the middle. The CDR3 is CASSLIGVDTQYF. Written as DNA, the CDR3 is TGTGCCAGCAGCTTGATCGGGGTAGATACGCAGTATTTT.

CDR3 in DNA: TGTGCCAGCGAAGGGAGGGTCTACGAGCAGTACTTC. Protein product: CASEGRVYEQYF. The V and J genes are TRBV7-9 and TRBJ2-7; TRBD2 agrees at 7 bases. Trimming took 8 bases from V and 3 from J; bases not matched to a gene: 4. Germline V gives CDR1 SEHNR, CDR2 FQNEAQ (reference sequence). The CDR3 sequence is 12 residues long. Using reference TRBV7-9 and TRBJ2-7 for the parts outside the CDR3, the full variable domain is DTGVSQNPRHKITKRGQNVTFRCDPISEHNRLYWYRQTLGQGPEFLTYFQNEAQLEKSRLLSDRFSAERPKGSFSTLEIQRTEQGDSAMYLCASEGRVYEQYFGPGTRLTVT.

This rearrangement joins TRBV7-2 to TRBJ1-1; D unclear. This CDR3 has 13 residues. Between the trimmed V and J ends, which lost 0 bases and 11 bases, there was a span of 13 bases. The V gene's germline CDR1 is SGHTA and CDR2 FQGNSA. CDR3 residues: CASSLATASVAFF. In DNA form, the CDR3 reads TGTGCCAGCAGCTTAGCCACAGCCTCCGTTGCTTTCTTT.

This clonotype was observed many times. CDR3 sequence: CASSLAGEVGQFF. The CDR3 DNA reads TGTGCCAGCAGCTTAGCTGGGGAGGTGGGGCAGTTCTTC. The V gene is TRBV7-6, the J gene TRBJ2-1, with D maybe TRBD2 (6 bases). In germline, CDR1 is SGHVS, CDR2 FNYEAQ. The length of the CDR3 is 13 residues. The ends were cut back, 0 bases at V and 12 bases at J, with 12 bases in the middle.

This sequence joins TRBV5-1 and TRBJ1-2, with 10 bases aligning to TRBD1. Trimming removed 4 bases from V and 3 bases from J; junction bases left unmatched: 6. CDR3 length: 15 residues. Germline V CDR1 and CDR2: SGHRS, YFSETQ. The CDR3, as DNA: TGCGCCAGCAGCGGACCCGGGACAGGGGACTATGGCTACACCTTC. It codes for CASSGPGTGDYGYTF.

The rearrangement uses TRBV19 and TRBJ2-4; TRBD2 matches at 7 bases. The CDR3 contains 13 residues. Germline V gene lookup returns CDR1 LNHDA and CDR2 SQIVND (reference sequence). V was pared by 9 bases and J by 1 base, with 3 bases of the junction left unmatched. CDR3 coding DNA: TGTGCCAGCTCGGGGGGTGCCAAAAACATTCAGTACTTC. It translates to CASSGGAKNIQYF.

J is TRBJ1-5 and V is TRBV10-3, with 7 bases identical to TRBD1. The germline V gene has CDR1 ENHRY and CDR2 SYGVKD. V dropped 0 bases and J dropped 4; count of bases not matched to a gene: 3. This CDR3 comprises 15 residues. Written as DNA, the CDR3 is TGTGCCATCAGTGAGTCAGGGACAGTTAATCAGCCCCAGCATTTT. It is translated as CAISESGTVNQPQHF.

The chain links TRBV6-1 to TRBJ2-5; D is unresolved. The CDR3 loop spans 15 amino acids. From germline, CDR1 is MNHNS and CDR2 SASEGT. Between the trimmed V and J ends, which lost 6 bases and 5 bases, there was a span of 19 bases. The CDR3 sequence is CASRKDYWSGETQYF. DNA of the CDR3: TGTGCCAGCAGGAAGGATTATTGGTCCGGGGAGACCCAGTACTTC.

J is TRBJ2-5 and V is TRBV3-1; D unclear. Per the germline V gene, CDR1 is LGHDT and CDR2 is YNNKEL (reference sequence). The CDR3 is 15 amino acids. V was clipped by 3 bases and J by 1 base, with 12 bases between them. CDR3 loop: CASSHNIGAQETQYF. The CDR3 DNA reads TGTGCCAGCAGCCACAATATCGGTGCCCAAGAGACCCAGTACTTC.

The CDR3 reads CASSAIYNEQFF. CDR3 in DNA: TGTGCCAGCAGCGCTATTTACAATGAGCAGTTCTTC. The chain carries TRBV5-3 and TRBJ2-1, with D hard to call. TRBV5-3 qualifies as an ORF whose function is uncertain. CDR3 length: 12 residues. V lost 8 bases, J lost 4 bases, and 10 bases lay in between.

The rearrangement joins TRBV6-1 to TRBJ2-7, with D perhaps TRBD1 (6 bases). V was trimmed by 7 bases and J by 0 bases, leaving 13 bases between them. Per germline, CDR1 MNHNS and CDR2 SASEGT. This CDR3 has 14 residues. This CDR3 reads CASITTGYSYEQYF. The CDR3 bases are TGTGCCAGCATTACAACAGGGTACTCCTACGAGCAGTACTTC.

The genes are TRBV28 and TRBJ2-7, with no clear D. The CDR3 covers 10 residues. Trimming removed 5 bases from V and 12 bases from J, with 11 bases in between. Germline V lookup: CDR1 MDHEN, CDR2 SYDVKM. This CDR3 reads CASSGPEMYF. The CDR3 DNA is TGTGCCAGCAGTGGACCGGAGATGTACTTC.

The table lists this clonotype with a few counts. The chain carries TRBV19 and TRBJ1-6; TRBD1 might be the D (5 bases). CDR3 size: 15 residues. From germline, CDR1 is LNHDA and CDR2 SQIVND (reference sequence). V was pared by 4 bases and J by 8 bases, with 15 bases between. The chain's CDR3 is CASSTAGTVDSPLHF. The CDR3 nucleotides read TGTGCCAGTAGTACCGCCGGGACGGTTGATTCACCCCTCCACTTT.

This sequence joins TRBV28 and TRBJ1-1, with a possible D match to TRBD1 (6 bases). The CDR3 sequence is 12 residues long. The germline gives CDR1 MDHEN, CDR2 SYDVKM. V was trimmed by 4 bases and J by 11 bases, leaving 14 bases between them. CDR3 in amino acids: CASSWERGTAFF. The CDR3 DNA is TGTGCCAGCAGTTGGGAGAGGGGGACGGCTTTCTTT.

V usage is TRBV7-8 and J usage is TRBJ2-5; 13 nucleotides align to TRBD2. Trimming cost V 4 bases and J 4 bases; bases outside gene matches: 12. CDR1 is SGHVS, CDR2 FQNEAQ, per germline. This CDR3 spans 18 amino acids. CDR3 bases: TGTGCCAGCAGCTGGGGGAGGACTAGCGGGGGATGGGGAGAGACCCAGTACTTC. Translated: CASSWGRTSGGWGETQYF. Full variable domain (missing parts from reference TRBV7-8 and TRBJ2-5): GAGVSQSPRYKVAKRGQDVALRCDPISGHVSLFWYQQALGQGPEFLTYFQNEAQLDKSGLPSDRFFAERPEGSVSTLKIQRTQQEDSAVYLCASSWGRTSGGWGETQYFGPGTRLLVL.

There are a few counts of this clonotype. The gene calls are TRBV7-2 and TRBJ2-7, with D hard to call. The CDR3 totals 14 residues. Germline values: CDR1 SGHTA, CDR2 FQGNSA. The ends were cut back, 6 bases at V and 3 bases at J, with 15 bases in the middle. Here the CDR3 reads CASSPRGLFYEQYF. The CDR3 bases are TGTGCCAGCAGTCCCCGAGGCCTTTTCTACGAGCAGTACTTC.

The rearrangement links TRBV30 to TRBJ1-6, with TRBD1 identical over 8 bases. V gave up 3 bases and J gave up 7 bases; unmatched junction bases: 5. Looked up from germline, CDR1 is GTSNPN and CDR2 is SVGIG (reference sequence). This CDR3 comprises 14 residues. CDR3 sequence: CAWSLGQGNSPLHF. Written as DNA, the CDR3 is TGTGCCTGGAGCCTCGGACAGGGAAATTCACCCCTCCACTTT.

Only one count was recorded for this clonotype. The rearrangement joins TRBV6-2 or TRBV6-3 to TRBJ2-1; 11 positions agree with TRBD2. The CDR3 length is 16 residues. The J segment lost 7 bases and the V segment lost 6 bases, leaving 11 bases of the junction unmatched. The germline V gene has CDR1 MNHEY and CDR2 SVGEGT. The CDR3 DNA sequence: TGTGCCAGCAGCCCCCATACTAGCGGGAGAGGAAATGAGCAGTTCTTC. Translating it yields CASSPHTSGRGNEQFF.

V is TRBV2 and J is TRBJ2-3, with 10 bases fitting TRBD2. The CDR3 runs 18 residues. V lost 11 bases and J lost 5; bases outside the gene matches: 22. Germline V gene lookup returns CDR1 SNHLY and CDR2 FYNNEI. CDR3 residues: CAGDFTLGPSGGGDTQYF. Here the CDR3 DNA reads TGTGCCGGCGATTTTACTTTGGGGCCTAGCGGGGGAGGAGATACGCAGTATTTT.

This clonotype was found a few times. V usage is TRBV6-1 and J usage is TRBJ2-5; tentative D call: TRBD2 (6 bases). In germline, CDR1 is MNHNS, CDR2 SASEGT. The CDR3 loop spans 18 amino acids. The V end lost 0 bases, the J end lost 3 bases, and 20 bases lay between the germline ends. The CDR3 is CASSEALRGTRGEETQYF. CDR3 coding DNA: TGTGCCAGCAGTGAAGCGCTTCGGGGTACTCGCGGGGAAGAGACCCAGTACTTC.

The rearrangement joins TRBV7-2 to TRBJ1-5; D is unclear. CDR1 is SGHTA and CDR2 is FQGNSA in the germline V gene. This CDR3 comprises 15 residues. With 1 base removed from V and 3 bases from J, the gap between germline ends came to 10 bases. CDR3 protein: CASSLGQTANQPQHF. The DNA of the CDR3 is TGTGCCAGCAGCTTAGGGCAGACCGCCAATCAGCCCCAGCATTTT.

The rearrangement uses TRBV12-3 or TRBV12-4 and TRBJ1-1; no firm D call. The CDR3 is made up of 15 amino acids. V was trimmed by 6 bases and J by 0 bases, leaving 14 bases between them. The CDR3 region has the DNA TGTGCCAGCAGCCCCAGGATGCAAATGAACACTGAAGCTTTCTTT. Translation: CASSPRMQMNTEAFF.